This TCR beta chain derives from a study of cytomegalovirus exposure and HLA in healthy donors. Study-level results: Published work reported that the classifier diagnosed cytomegalovirus status with high specificity and sensitivity. TCR clusters originating in the first cohort tended to co-occur in the roughly 130 validation repertoires, according to a later analysis. The authors enumerated over 150 TCR beta chains as linked to cytomegalovirus.

Clones were read by immunoSEQ multiplex PCR, and TCRdb kept only the in-frame ones, dropping some. The repertoire holds around 86,000 clones, with 85% to 95% as singletons. About this clone: The antigen is not known.

Germline assignment: CDR1 SGHTA and CDR2 FQGNSA. This CDR3 comprises 14 residues. V shed 0 bases and J shed 5 bases, with 10 bases lying between them. A roughly 120-subject validation cohort, separate from the approximately 670-subject first cohort, supplied the donors. The source is a woman in her twenties or thirties in good health and CMV-seropositive. Material for sequencing was PBMCs. The J gene is TRBJ2-5, the V gene TRBV7-2, with a weak D call TRBD2 (6 bases). CDR3 in DNA: TGTGCCAGCAGCTTAGCGGAGGGACGTGAGACCCAGTACTTC. This translates into CASSLAEGRETQYF.